This T cell receptor (beta chain) was documented in a study of T cell responses to AZD1222 COVID-19 vaccine. Germline V gene lookup returns CDR1 SGHTS and CDR2 YDEGEE. Trimming removed 0 bases at V and 0 bases at J, with 9 bases between. This CDR3 comprises 15 residues. Study observations and caveats: At baseline, seropositivity was found in only 5 to 7 AZD1222 recipients. Only after the peak T cell response were repertoires sampled. Dominant at 160-218 and 743-854, vaccine-associated CD4 TCRs also spanned spike.

Assay used: immunoSEQ multiplex PCR; TCRdb lists only in-frame clones, some missing. The sample totals about 140,000 clones; its top ten clones hold around 2.2%. Note on this clone: What it binds is unknown.

The chain combines TRBV5-8 with TRBJ2-5; tentatively, D is TRBD2 (5 bases). The source is an adult in good health. Sequencing was carried out using peripheral blood. CDR3 amino acids: CASSLGLADQETQYF. In DNA, the CDR3 is TGTGCCAGCAGCTTGGGGCTAGCAGACCAAGAGACCCAGTACTTC.